This TCR beta chain comes out of a study of shared clonotypes between healthy human individuals. Method: immunoSEQ multiplex PCR; TCRdb's copy keeps in-frame clones and lacks some. This sample yields almost 700,000 clones, of which about 90% are seen a single time; about a quarter belongs to the top ten. Naive CD8 cells were CD45RO-negative, positively selected for CCR7, excluding terminally differentiated effector memory CD45RA+ cells. V gave up 4 bases and J gave up 4 bases; unmatched junction bases: 4. Per the germline V gene, CDR1 is LNHDA and CDR2 is SQIVND (reference sequence). The CDR3 covers 14 residues.

The clonotype comes from a man under 40 in good health. V usage is TRBV19 and J usage is TRBJ2-3; TRBD2 matches at 8 bases. Specimen: naive CD8+ T cells sorted from blood. The CDR3 DNA is TGTGCCAGTAGTAACGGGAGGGCCCCAGATACGCAGTATTTT. Translated, it gives CASSNGRAPDTQYF.